This T cell receptor beta chain was sequenced during a study of CXCR3-negative and CXCR3-positive naive CD8 T cells. Study summary: Each library held about 1.5 +/- 0.3 million TRB reads, some 130 million in total.

CDR3 length equals 18 residues. Per the germline V gene, CDR1 is DFQATT and CDR2 is SNEGSKA (reference sequence). Study outcomes and limitations: In both naive subsets diversity was comparably high, whereas memory CD8+ cells showed much lower diversity. Greater hydrophobicity was found in TRB CDR3s of CXCR3-positive naive cells than of CXCR3-negative naive cells.

On this clonotype itself: Its antigen remains unknown.

The naive CD8+ gate required CD45RO-CCR7+CD27+CD95- phenotype. The authors made the TRB cDNA libraries by 5' RACE using UMI labels. TCRdb reprocessed the 5' RACE reads; each CDR3 protein has one entry and no DNA is given. The clone table shows around 140,000 distinct CDR3 sequences, with the ten largest holding roughly 0.3%. This receptor was obtained from a human donor in good health. Some clones in this sample may be carry-over from other donors' samples. The chain links TRBV20-1 to TRBJ2-3; TCRdb returns TRBD2, unconfirmable since there is no DNA. The sequenced sample was naive CXCR3- CD8+ T cells from blood. As to subset: CD45RO-CCR7+CD27+CD95- naive CD8+ T cells lacking CXCR3 (TNR3-). The CDR3 loop reads CSARDPAGLDLGADTQYF.